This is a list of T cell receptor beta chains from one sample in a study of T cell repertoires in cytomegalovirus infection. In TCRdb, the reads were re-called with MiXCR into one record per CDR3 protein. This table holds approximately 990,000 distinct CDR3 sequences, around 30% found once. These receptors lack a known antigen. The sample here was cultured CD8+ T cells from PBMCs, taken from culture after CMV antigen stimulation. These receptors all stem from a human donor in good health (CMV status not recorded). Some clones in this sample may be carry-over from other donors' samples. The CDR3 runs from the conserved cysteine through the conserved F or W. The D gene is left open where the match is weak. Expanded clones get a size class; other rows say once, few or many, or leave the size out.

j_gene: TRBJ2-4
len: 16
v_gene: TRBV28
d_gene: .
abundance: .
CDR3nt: TGTGCCAGCAGTCTCGACAGATATTTAGCCAAAAACATTCAGTACTTC
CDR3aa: CASSLDRYLAKNIQYF

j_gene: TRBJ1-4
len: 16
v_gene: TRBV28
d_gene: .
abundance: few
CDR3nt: TGTGCCAGCAGTTTAGTACTGGCGGCGACTAATGAAAAACTGTTTTTT
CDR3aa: CASSLVLAATNEKLFF

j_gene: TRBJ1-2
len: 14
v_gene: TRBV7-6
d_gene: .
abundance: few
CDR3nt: TGTGCCAGCAGCGCCATGGGAGCTAACTATGGCTACACCTTC
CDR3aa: CASSAMGANYGYTF

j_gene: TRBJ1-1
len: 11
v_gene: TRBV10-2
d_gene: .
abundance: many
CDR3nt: TGCGCCAGCAGTGACCCGGGTGAAGCTTTCTTT
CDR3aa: CASSDPGEAFF

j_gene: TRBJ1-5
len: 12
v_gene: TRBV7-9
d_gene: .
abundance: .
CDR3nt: TGTGCCAGCAGCTACAAAACTCAGCCCCAGCATTTT
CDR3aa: CASSYKTQPQHF

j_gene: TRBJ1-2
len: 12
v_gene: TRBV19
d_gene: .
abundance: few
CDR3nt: TGTGCCAGTACCGGGACGGACTATGGCTACACCTTC
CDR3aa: CASTGTDYGYTF

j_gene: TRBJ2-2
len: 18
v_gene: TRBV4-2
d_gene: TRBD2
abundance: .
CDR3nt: TGTGCCAGCAGCCAAGACACCGGGACTAGCGGGGGGGCTGGGGAGCTGTTTTTT
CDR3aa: CASSQDTGTSGGAGELFF

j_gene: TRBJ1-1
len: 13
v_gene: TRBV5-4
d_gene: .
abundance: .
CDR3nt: TGTGCCAGCAGCTTGGATAACGTCTATGAAGCTTTCTTT
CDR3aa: CASSLDNVYEAFF

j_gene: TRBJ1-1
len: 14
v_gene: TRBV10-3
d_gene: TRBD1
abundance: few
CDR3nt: TGTGCCATCACGGACAGGGGCGTGAACACTGAAGCTTTCTTT
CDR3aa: CAITDRGVNTEAFF

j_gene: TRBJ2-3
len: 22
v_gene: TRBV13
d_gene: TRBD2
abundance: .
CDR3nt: TGTGCCAGCAGCTCCGAATTACCCTTTGGGACTAGCGGGGGGGCCAACGCAGATACGCAGTATTTT
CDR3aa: CASSSELPFGTSGGANADTQYF

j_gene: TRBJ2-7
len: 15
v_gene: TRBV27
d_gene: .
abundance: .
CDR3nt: TGTGCCAGCAGTTTATCGGTGGCGCCTGGATACGAGCAGTACTTC
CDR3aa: CASSLSVAPGYEQYF

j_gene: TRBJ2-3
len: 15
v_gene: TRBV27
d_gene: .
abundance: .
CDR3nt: TGTGCCAGCAGTTTAGACGGTGGGGTGGAAGATACGCAGTATTTT
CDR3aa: CASSLDGGVEDTQYF

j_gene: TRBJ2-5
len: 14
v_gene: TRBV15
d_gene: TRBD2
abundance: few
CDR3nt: TGTGCCACCAGGGCTAGCGGGGGGGAGGAGACCCAGTACTTC
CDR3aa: CATRASGGEETQYF

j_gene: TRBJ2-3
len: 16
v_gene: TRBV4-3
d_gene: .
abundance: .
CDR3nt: TGCGCCAGCAGCCAATGGGGTACTAGCCAGCAATATACGCAGTATTTT
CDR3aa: CASSQWGTSQQYTQYF

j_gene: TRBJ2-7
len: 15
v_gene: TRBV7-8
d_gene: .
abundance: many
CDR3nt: TGTGCCAGCAGCTTGGGACCGGGACAAGCCTACGAGCAGTACTTC
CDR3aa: CASSLGPGQAYEQYF

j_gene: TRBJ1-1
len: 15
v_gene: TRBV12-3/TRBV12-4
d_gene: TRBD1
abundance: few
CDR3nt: TGTGCCAGCAGCCCTTCGGACAGGACCAACACTGAAGCTTTCTTT
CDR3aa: CASSPSDRTNTEAFF

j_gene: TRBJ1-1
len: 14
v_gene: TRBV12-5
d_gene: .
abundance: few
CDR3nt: TGTGCTAGTGGCCCGGGACCATTGGGTTTTAAAGCTTTCTTT
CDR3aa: CASGPGPLGFKAFF

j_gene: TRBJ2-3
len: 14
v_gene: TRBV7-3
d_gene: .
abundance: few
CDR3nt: TGTGCCAGCAGCTTTCAGCATAGTCCAGATACGCAGTATTTT
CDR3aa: CASSFQHSPDTQYF

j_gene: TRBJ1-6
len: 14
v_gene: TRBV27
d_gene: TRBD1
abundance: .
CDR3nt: TGTGCCAGCAGCGACTGGACAGGGGGCTCACCCCTCCACTTT
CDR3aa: CASSDWTGGSPLHF

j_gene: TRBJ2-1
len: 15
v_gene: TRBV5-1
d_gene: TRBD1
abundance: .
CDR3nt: TGCGCCAGCAGTAGGCCGGGACAGGGGATCAATGAGCAGTTCTTC
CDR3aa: CASSRPGQGINEQFF

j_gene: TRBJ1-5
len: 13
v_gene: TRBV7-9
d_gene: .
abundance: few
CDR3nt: TGTGCCAGCAGCTTGGGGCCCTGGCAGCCCCAGCATTTT
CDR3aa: CASSLGPWQPQHF

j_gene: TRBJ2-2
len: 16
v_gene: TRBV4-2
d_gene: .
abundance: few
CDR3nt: TGTGCCAGCAGCCAAAATTCAGGACAGTTCACCGGGGAGCTGTTTTTT
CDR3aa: CASSQNSGQFTGELFF

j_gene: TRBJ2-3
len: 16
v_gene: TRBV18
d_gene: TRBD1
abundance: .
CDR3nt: TGTGCCAGCTCAGCGAAACAGGGGCCCCGCACAGATACGCAGTATTTT
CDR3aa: CASSAKQGPRTDTQYF

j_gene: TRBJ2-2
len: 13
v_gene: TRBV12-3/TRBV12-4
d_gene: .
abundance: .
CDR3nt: TGTGCCAGCAGTTTCGGGACGCTCGGGGAGCTGTTTTTT
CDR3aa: CASSFGTLGELFF

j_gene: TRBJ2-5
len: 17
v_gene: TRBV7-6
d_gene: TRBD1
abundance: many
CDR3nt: TGTGCCAGCAGCGGTACGGACAGGGGTGGAATCCAAGAGACCCAGTACTTC
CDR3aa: CASSGTDRGGIQETQYF

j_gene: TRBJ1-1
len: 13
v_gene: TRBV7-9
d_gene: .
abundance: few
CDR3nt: TGTGCCAGCAGCATCGAAAGGGCTAGGGAAGCTTTCTTT
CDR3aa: CASSIERAREAFF

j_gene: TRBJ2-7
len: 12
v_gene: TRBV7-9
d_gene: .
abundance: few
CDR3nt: TGTGCCGGAGACAGTGATACCTACGAGCAGTACTTC
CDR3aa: CAGDSDTYEQYF

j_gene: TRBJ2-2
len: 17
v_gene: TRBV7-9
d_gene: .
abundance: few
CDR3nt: TGTGCCAGCAGCTTAGCAGGGGTGACAGCCGGGGCCGGGGAGCTGTTTTTT
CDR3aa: CASSLAGVTAGAGELFF

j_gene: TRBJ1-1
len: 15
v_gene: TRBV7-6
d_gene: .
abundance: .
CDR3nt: TGTGCCAGCAGCGATGGGCGGCAAACAAACACTGAAGCTTTCTTT
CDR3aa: CASSDGRQTNTEAFF

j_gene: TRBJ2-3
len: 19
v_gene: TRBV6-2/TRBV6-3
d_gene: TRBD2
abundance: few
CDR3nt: TGTGCCAGCAGTTACTCGATTATAGCGGGGGTATCTGACACAGATACGCAGTATTTT
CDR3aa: CASSYSIIAGVSDTDTQYF

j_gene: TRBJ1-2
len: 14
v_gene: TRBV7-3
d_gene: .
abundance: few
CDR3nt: TGTGCCAGCAGCTCGGGTAACGGCGACTATGGCTACACCTTC
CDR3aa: CASSSGNGDYGYTF

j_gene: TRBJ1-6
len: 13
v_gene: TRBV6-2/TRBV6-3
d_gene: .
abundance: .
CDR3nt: TGTGCCAGCAGTCGACTAGGGGTTGCGGACCTCCACTTT
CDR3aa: CASSRLGVADLHF

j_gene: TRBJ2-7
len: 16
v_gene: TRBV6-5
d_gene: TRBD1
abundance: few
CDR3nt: TGTGCCAGCAGTTATCATCGGGACAGGGTCTCCTACGAGCAGTACTTC
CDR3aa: CASSYHRDRVSYEQYF

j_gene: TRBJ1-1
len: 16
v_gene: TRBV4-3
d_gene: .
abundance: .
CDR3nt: TGCGCCAGCAGCCAAGGACTGCGTGAAGGGGCGACTGAAGCTTTCTTT
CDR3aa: CASSQGLREGATEAFF

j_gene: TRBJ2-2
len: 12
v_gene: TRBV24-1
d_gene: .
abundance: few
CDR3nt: TGTGCCACCGAAGGTTGGACCGGGGAGCTGTTTTTT
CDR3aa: CATEGWTGELFF

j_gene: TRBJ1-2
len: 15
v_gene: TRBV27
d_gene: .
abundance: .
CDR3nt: TGTGCCAGCTTCGGGACGGGCGCGGATAACTATGGCTACACCTTC
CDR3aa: CASFGTGADNYGYTF

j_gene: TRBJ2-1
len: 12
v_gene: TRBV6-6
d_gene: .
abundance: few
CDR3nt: TGTGCCAGCAGCCTGACTATGAATGAGCAGTTCTTC
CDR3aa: CASSLTMNEQFF

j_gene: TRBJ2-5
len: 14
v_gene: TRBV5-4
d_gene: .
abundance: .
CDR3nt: TGTGCCAGCAGTCCAAAGACTAGCCAAGAGACCCAGTACTTC
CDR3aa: CASSPKTSQETQYF

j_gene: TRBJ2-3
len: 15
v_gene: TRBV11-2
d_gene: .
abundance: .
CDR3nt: TGTGCCAGCAGATTGTCCTCCCAGGGCTTAGATACGCAGTATTTT
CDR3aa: CASRLSSQGLDTQYF

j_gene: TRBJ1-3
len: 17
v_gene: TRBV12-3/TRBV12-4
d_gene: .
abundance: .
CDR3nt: TGTGCCAGCAGTGCCAGGACAGAGTACTCCTCTGGAAACACCATATATTTT
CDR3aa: CASSARTEYSSGNTIYF

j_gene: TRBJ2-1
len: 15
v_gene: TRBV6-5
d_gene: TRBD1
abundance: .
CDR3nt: TGTGCCAGCAGTTATACGGGACAGGGATTCAATGAGCAGTTCTTC
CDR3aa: CASSYTGQGFNEQFF

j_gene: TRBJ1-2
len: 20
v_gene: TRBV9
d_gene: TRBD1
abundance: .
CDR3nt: TGTGCCAGCAGCCACACCCCGGGGACAGGGGACAGCCTTGTCGGCTATGGCTACACCTTC
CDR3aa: CASSHTPGTGDSLVGYGYTF

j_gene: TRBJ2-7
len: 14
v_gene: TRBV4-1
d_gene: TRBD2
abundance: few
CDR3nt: TGCGCCAGCAGCCAAGCGGGGGGACCCTACGAGCAGTACTTC
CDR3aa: CASSQAGGPYEQYF

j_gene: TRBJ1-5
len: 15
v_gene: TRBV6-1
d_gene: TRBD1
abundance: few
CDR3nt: TGTGCCAGCAGTGACGCCCAACAGGGGAATCAGCCCCAGCATTTT
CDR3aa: CASSDAQQGNQPQHF

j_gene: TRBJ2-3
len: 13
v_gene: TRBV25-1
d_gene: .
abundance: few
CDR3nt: TGTGCCAGCGGCCTTAGCCTAGTAGATACGCAGTATTTT
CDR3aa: CASGLSLVDTQYF

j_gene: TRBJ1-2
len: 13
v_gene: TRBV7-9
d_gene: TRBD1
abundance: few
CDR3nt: TGTGCCAGCAGTTGGGACAGTCGGTATGGCTACACCTTC
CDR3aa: CASSWDSRYGYTF

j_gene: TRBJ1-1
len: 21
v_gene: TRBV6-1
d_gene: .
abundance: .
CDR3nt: TGTGCCAGCAGTCCTGCCAGCCTCCGGGACCAGTCTTGGGGCATTTTCACTGAAGCTTTCTTT
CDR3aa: CASSPASLRDQSWGIFTEAFF

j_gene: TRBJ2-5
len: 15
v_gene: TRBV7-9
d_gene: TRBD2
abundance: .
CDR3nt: TGTGCCAGCAGCTTCCCGCGGGGGAACCAAGAGACCCAGTACTTC
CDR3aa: CASSFPRGNQETQYF

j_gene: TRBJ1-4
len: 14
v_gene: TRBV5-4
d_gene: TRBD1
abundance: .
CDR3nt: TGTGCCAGCAGCTACCGGGACAGGAATGAAAAACTGTTTTTT
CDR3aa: CASSYRDRNEKLFF